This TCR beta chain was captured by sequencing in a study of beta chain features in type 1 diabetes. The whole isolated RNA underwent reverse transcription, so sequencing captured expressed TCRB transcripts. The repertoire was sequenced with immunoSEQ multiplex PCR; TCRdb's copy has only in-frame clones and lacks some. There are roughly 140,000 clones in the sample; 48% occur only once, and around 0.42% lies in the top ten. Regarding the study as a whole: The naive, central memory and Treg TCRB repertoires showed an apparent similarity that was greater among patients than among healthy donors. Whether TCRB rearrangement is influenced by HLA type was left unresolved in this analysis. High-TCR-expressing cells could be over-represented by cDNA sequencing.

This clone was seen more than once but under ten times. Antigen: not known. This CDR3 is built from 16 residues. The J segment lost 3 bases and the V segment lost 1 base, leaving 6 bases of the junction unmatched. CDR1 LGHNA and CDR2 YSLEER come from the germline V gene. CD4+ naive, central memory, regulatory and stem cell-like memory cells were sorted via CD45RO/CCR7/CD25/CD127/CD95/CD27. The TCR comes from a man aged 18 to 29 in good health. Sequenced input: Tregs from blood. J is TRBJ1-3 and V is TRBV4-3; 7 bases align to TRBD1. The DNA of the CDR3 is TGCGCCAGCAGCCAAGTAGGGACAGCGATTGGAAACACCATATATTTT. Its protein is CASSQVGTAIGNTIYF.